Below are 19 T cell receptor beta chains sequenced from a single sample in a study of blood T cell repertoires in COVID-19. This table comes from immunoSEQ multiplex PCR, and its TCRdb copy is limited to in-frame clones, with some not included. This sample yields 150,000 to 200,000 clones, of which roughly 84% are seen a single time; roughly 3% belongs to the top ten. Sequencing input: peripheral blood. The origin of the receptors is a human donor with acute or convalescent COVID-19. The donor label of this sample is uncertain.

This clone was counted a single time. The genes are TRBV3-1 (or the pseudogene TRBV3-2) and TRBJ2-1; D not resolved. Trimming removed 0 bases at V and 7 bases at J, with 16 bases between. The germline V gene has CDR1 LGHDT and CDR2 YNNKEL (reference sequence). This CDR3 is built from 16 residues. The chain's CDR3 is CASSQDATNHQNEQFF. Here the CDR3 DNA reads TGTGCCAGCAGCCAAGATGCCACCAATCATCAGAATGAGCAGTTCTTC.

V usage is TRBV2 and J usage is TRBJ1-5; D not resolved. The V gene lost 6 bases and the J gene lost 6 bases, with 18 bases spanning the gap. In germline, CDR1 is SNHLY, CDR2 FYNNEI. This CDR3 contains 15 residues. The CDR3 DNA sequence: TGTGCCAGCAGCCAACGGGAACTCAACGGTCAGCCCCAGCATTTT. It translates to CASSQRELNGQPQHF.

In the case of this clone: This sample includes further DNA sequences coding for the same CDR3. CDR3 coding DNA: TGTGCCAGCAGCCCCCATACAGATACGCAGTATTTT. Translated: CASSPHTDTQYF. This chain connects TRBV11-2 to TRBJ2-3; D call uncertain. Per germline, CDR1 SGHAT and CDR2 FQNNGV. The length of the CDR3 is 12 residues. Trimming took 5 bases from V and 3 from J, leaving 6 bases between them.

The rearrangement joins TRBV12-5 to TRBJ1-5; 9 bases map to TRBD1. The CDR3 extends over 14 amino acids. V was clipped by 3 bases and J by 8 bases; unmatched bases: 5. Germline CDR1 is LGHNT and CDR2 is FRNRAP. The DNA of the CDR3 is TGTGCTAGTGGTTTCGGACAGGGGTCGGAGCCCCAGCATTTT. Translation: CASGFGQGSEPQHF.

The CDR3: CAWTRDLGSYEQYF. The CDR3 DNA sequence: TGTGCCTGGACCAGGGACTTAGGATCCTACGAGCAGTACTTC. The J gene is TRBJ2-7, the V gene TRBV30, with TRBD2 as a possible D gene (6 bases). Germline V gene sequence: CDR1 GTSNPN, CDR2 SVGIG (reference sequence). This CDR3 contains 14 residues. V lost 4 bases to trimming and J lost 1 base, with 14 bases between them.

V usage is TRBV13 and J usage is TRBJ2-1; TRBD2 aligns across 9 bases. CDR1 PRHDT and CDR2 FYEKMQ come from the germline V gene (reference sequence). This CDR3 is 16 amino acids long. V gave up 0 bases and J gave up 4 bases; unmatched junction bases: 4. The CDR3 here is CASSLGSLAGYNEQFF. DNA of the CDR3: TGTGCCAGCAGCTTAGGCAGTCTAGCGGGGTACAATGAGCAGTTCTTC.

This clone was seen once. The V and J genes are TRBV7-2 and TRBJ2-3; TRBD1 matches 11 bases. The CDR3 loop spans 15 amino acids. Germline V CDR1 and CDR2: SGHTA, FQGNSA. With 6 bases clipped from V and 7 bases from J, the junction kept 9 bases outside the gene matches. This CDR3 is CASRGTGGSLNTQYF. Written as DNA, the CDR3 is TGTGCCAGCAGGGGGACAGGGGGGAGCCTCAATACGCAGTATTTT.

This CDR3 reads CASSRGRTEAFF. CDR3 DNA: TGTGCCAGCAGCCGAGGGAGGACTGAAGCTTTCTTT. The chain couples TRBV3-1 (or the pseudogene TRBV3-2) to TRBJ1-1, with D uncertain. The CDR3 runs to 12 residues. The germline V and J ends were trimmed by 4 bases and 5 bases, with 8 bases remaining between them. Germline CDR1 LGHDT, CDR2 YNNKEL (reference sequence).

This rearrangement joins TRBV30 to TRBJ1-1; D is unclear. In germline, CDR1 is GTSNPN, CDR2 SVGIG (reference sequence). The V end was cut by 5 bases, the J end by 3 bases, with 13 bases between. CDR3 length: 13 amino acids. CDR3 coding DNA: TGTGCCTGGGGCGAGGGTAGGGACACTGAAGCTTTCTTT. Translation gives CAWGEGRDTEAFF.

The rearrangement links TRBV6-5 to TRBJ1-2; the match to TRBD1 covers 12 bases. Per germline, CDR1 MNHEY and CDR2 SVGAGI. The CDR3 is 14 residues long. CDR3 DNA: TGTGCAACCGGTGCGGGACAGGGGGCCAATGGCTACACCTTC. Amino acids: CATGAGQGANGYTF.

The rearrangement links TRBV5-8 to TRBJ2-3; 15 bases map to TRBD2. This CDR3 contains 16 residues. CDR1 and CDR2 from the germline V gene are SGHTS and YDEGEE. J gave up 6 bases and V 2 bases, and 4 bases lay outside the gene matches. The CDR3 nucleotides are TGTGCCAGCAGCTTAGGACTAGCGGGGGGGCGCGATACGCAGTATTTT. Protein: CASSLGLAGGRDTQYF.

V usage is TRBV3-1 (or the pseudogene TRBV3-2) and J usage is TRBJ2-3, with a weak D call TRBD2 (5 bases). The CDR3 consists of 15 residues. Trimming left V 5 bases short and J 2 bases short, with 14 bases between. Germline CDR1 and CDR2: LGHDT and YNNKEL (reference sequence). CDR3: CASSFRDGDTDTQYF. In DNA form, the CDR3 reads TGTGCCAGCAGCTTCCGAGACGGGGACACAGATACGCAGTATTTT.

The rearrangement links TRBV19 to TRBJ1-5; 10 bases match TRBD1. CDR3 length: 15 residues. The V gene's germline CDR1 is LNHDA and CDR2 SQIVND (reference sequence). Trimming removed 3 bases from V and 6 bases from J; junction bases left unmatched: 5. The CDR3 sequence: CASSIQGQGSQPQHF. In DNA, the CDR3 is TGTGCCAGTAGTATTCAGGGACAGGGGAGTCAGCCCCAGCATTTT.

This rearrangement joins TRBV29-1 to TRBJ1-6, with D possibly TRBD1 on 5 matching bases. CDR3 size: 15 residues. The germline V gene encodes CDR1 SQVTM and CDR2 ANQGSEA. V was trimmed by 7 bases and J by 4 bases, leaving 17 bases between them. CDR3 sequence (DNA): TGCAGCGCCCAAGGAGGGGCGGCTTATAATTCACCCCTCCACTTT. Translated: CSAQGGAAYNSPLHF.

The chain uses TRBV30 and TRBJ1-3, with 8 bases fitting TRBD1. The V segment lost 1 base and the J segment 4 bases; nucleotides outside the gene matches: 3. The CDR3 loop spans 14 amino acids. Looked up from germline, CDR1 is GTSNPN and CDR2 is SVGIG (reference sequence). The DNA for the CDR3 is TGTGCCTGGAGTGAGGGACAGGCAGGAAACACCATATATTTT. Translated: CAWSEGQAGNTIYF.

This sequence joins TRBV7-6 and TRBJ2-5; D gene uncertain. V lost 2 bases and J lost 5, with 15 bases in between. Germline V gives CDR1 SGHVS, CDR2 FNYEAQ. The CDR3 loop spans 15 amino acids. The CDR3 coding sequence is TGTGCCAGCAGCTTAAACCGCGTAGAGAGGGAGACCCAGTACTTC. Translating gives CASSLNRVERETQYF.

The chain links TRBV5-1 to TRBJ1-1; no definite D call. CDR3 length: 15 residues. CDR1 and CDR2 (germline): SGHRS, YFSETQ. V gave up 0 bases and J gave up 1 base, with 10 bases separating them. Written as DNA, the CDR3 is TGCGCCAGCAGCTTGGGAGAAAACGGGAACACTGAAGCTTTCTTT. It is translated as CASSLGENGNTEAFF.

The chain uses TRBV6-5 and TRBJ2-1; 7 bases are a match to TRBD2. The CDR3 spans 15 residues. V lost 0 bases to trimming and J lost 2 bases; unmatched junction nucleotides: 1. The germline gives CDR1 MNHEY, CDR2 SVGAGI. The CDR3 is CASSYSRGAYNEQFF. CDR3 DNA sequence: TGTGCCAGCAGTTACTCCCGGGGGGCCTACAATGAGCAGTTCTTC.

The chain combines TRBV7-2 with TRBJ1-2, with 8 bases aligning to TRBD1. The V gene's germline CDR1 is SGHTA and CDR2 FQGNSA. The CDR3 has 17 residues. V shed 6 bases and J 4 bases; nucleotides not matched to a gene: 16. The CDR3 loop reads CASSQNRDRPDSYGYTF. CDR3 coding DNA: TGTGCCAGCAGTCAAAACAGGGACAGGCCAGATTCCTATGGCTACACCTTC.